The next 3 T cell receptor beta chains were all read from a single sample in a study of graft-versus-host responses after intestinal transplantation. For these TCRs, the target antigens are not known. Sequencing was performed with immunoSEQ multiplex PCR; in TCRdb, only in-frame clones are kept and a portion is missing. The sample yields over 40,000 clones, approximately 88% seen once. Sequencing used unstimulated CD4+ T cells sorted from spleen or lymph node cells, obtained before transplant. These receptors all stem from a human donor who was the organ donor for an intestinal transplant.

The rearrangement joins TRBV9 to TRBJ1-2; 7 nucleotides match TRBD1. The CDR3 has 15 amino acids. The trim removed 0 bases at V and 0 bases at J, leaving 2 bases unmatched. Germline-derived CDR1 and CDR2 are SGDLS and YYNGEE. As DNA, the CDR3 is TGTGCCAGCAGCGTAGTCGACAGGGCTAACTATGGCTACACCTTC. This gives the protein CASSVVDRANYGYTF.

The J gene is TRBJ2-1, the V gene TRBV7-7; perhaps TRBD1 as D (5 bases). The CDR3 extends over 13 amino acids. The ends were cut back, 2 bases at V and 5 bases at J, with 7 bases in the middle. Germline V gene data show CDR1 as SSHAT and CDR2 as FNYEAQ (reference sequence). This chain's CDR3 is CASSLRQNNEQFF. CDR3 DNA sequence: TGTGCCAGCAGCTTACGACAGAACAATGAGCAGTTCTTC.

This chain links TRBV6-5 with TRBJ2-7; D is uncertain. V lost 5 bases to trimming and J lost 3 bases, with 11 bases between them. In germline, CDR1 is MNHEY, CDR2 SVGAGI. This CDR3 region has 13 residues. The CDR3 region is CASSANTLYEQYF. The CDR3 DNA is TGTGCCAGCAGTGCAAATACTCTCTACGAGCAGTACTTC.